This T cell receptor beta chain was identified in a study of CD8 T cells in ankylosing spondylitis. Study outcomes and limitations: Matched ankylosing spondylitis synovial fluid reportedly contained a significantly enriched population of disease-linked clones. Certain motif variants had earlier been reported in reactive arthritis synovial fluid and blood. With a CD8+ phenotype, disease-linked clones were relatively rare in peripheral blood.

The length of the CDR3 is 14 residues. V gave up 0 bases and J gave up 3 bases; unmatched junction bases: 5. Germline V gene data show CDR1 as DFQATT and CDR2 as SNEGSKA (reference sequence). The table lists this clonotype with a few counts. Its antigen is unknown. For TCR beta, libraries came from quantitative 5'-RACE with molecular barcodes. TCRdb redid the calling of the 5' RACE reads with MiXCR, one entry per CDR3 protein. The sample carries approximately 150,000 distinct CDR3 sequences, approximately 9% recorded once. The V call is TRBV20-1, the J call TRBJ2-7; TRBD2 aligns across 7 bases. This sequence originates from a female donor with ankylosing spondylitis or in good health (not recorded which). Input material: blood, either unsorted or a sorted T cell fraction (not recorded which). The CDR3 reads CSARDRTRIYEQYF. CDR3 nucleotide sequence: TGCAGTGCTAGAGACAGGACTAGAATCTACGAGCAGTACTTC.